This TCR beta chain stems from a study of CD8 T cells in ankylosing spondylitis. Per the germline V gene, CDR1 is DFQATT and CDR2 is SNEGSKA (reference sequence). The CDR3 length is 14 residues. Trimming pared 6 bases from V and 1 base from J, leaving 15 bases between. Molecular-barcoded quantitative 5'-RACE produced these TCR beta libraries. Each CDR3 protein gets one entry after TCRdb re-called the 5' RACE reads with MiXCR. Of approximately 140,000 distinct CDR3 sequences in the sample, around two fifths were seen once. This receptor was obtained from a male donor with ankylosing spondylitis. The gene calls are TRBV20-1 and TRBJ1-1; D uncertain. The sample taken for sequencing was synovial fluid, either unsorted or a sorted T cell fraction (not recorded which). The CDR3, as DNA: TGCAGTGCCCAATCCGGGTTTAAGAACACTGAAGCTTTCTTT. Protein sequence: CSAQSGFKNTEAFF.